The rows below give T cell receptor beta chains drawn from one sample of a study of human T cells and chemical hapten exposure. One entry per CDR3 protein, called by TCRdb with MiXCR from the RACE reads. The sample includes about 140,000 distinct CDR3 sequences, about 11% of them seen just once. Material: whole blood, obtained in connection with sensitization to the hapten diphenylcyclopropenone (DPC). These receptors were collected from a woman between 50 and 59 years old with alopecia areata. Some clones in this sample may be carry-over from other donors' samples. CDR3s include the opening cysteine and the closing phenylalanine or tryptophan. D genes are given only for firm matches. Expanded clones get a size class; other rows say once, few or many, or leave the size out.

j_call v_call clone_size d_call cdr3_nt cdr3_aa
TRBJ2-5 TRBV7-9 NA NA TGTGCCAGCAGCTCCCCGGGACATACGGAGACCCAGTACTTC CASSSPGHTETQYF
TRBJ2-7 TRBV28 few NA TGTGCCAGCAGTCCAAGGCTTACACGGGGTCCCGAGCAGTACTTC CASSPRLTRGPEQYF
TRBJ2-1 TRBV12-5 NA NA TGTGCTAGTGGTTTCCCCCCCCGAGAAGGCCGGAATGAGCAGTTCTTC CASGFPPREGRNEQFF
TRBJ2-3 TRBV20-1 NA TRBD2 TGCAGTGCTAATCCCGGAGCGGGAGTCCCAGATACGCAGTATTTT CSANPGAGVPDTQYF
TRBJ2-5 TRBV19 few TRBD1 TGTGCCAGTAGTATCAGGACAGGTAACCAAGAGACCCAGTACTTC CASSIRTGNQETQYF
TRBJ2-3 TRBV7-3 NA NA TGTGCCAGCAGCTTAGGGCCCGGACAAAGCACAGATACGCAGTATTTT CASSLGPGQSTDTQYF
TRBJ2-3 TRBV4-1 few TRBD2 TGCGCCAGCAGCCAAGATCGGGCTAGCGGTGCCACAGATACGCAGTATTTT CASSQDRASGATDTQYF
TRBJ1-1 TRBV5-1 many TRBD1 TGCGCCAGCAGCTTGGGCAGGGGGCGATTGGAGAACACTGAAGCTTTCTTT CASSLGRGRLENTEAFF
TRBJ2-3 TRBV7-2 many NA TGTGCCAGCAGCCGCCGGCTCAGCACAGATACGCAGTATTTT CASSRRLSTDTQYF
TRBJ2-7 TRBV7-2 many TRBD2 TGTGCCAGCAGCTTAACTAGCGGTCCTTACGAGCAGTACTTC CASSLTSGPYEQYF
TRBJ2-3 TRBV3-1 few NA TGTGCCAGCAGCCTTCTGGGCCTAAGCGGGCCCGGCGGAACAGATACGCAGTATTTT CASSLLGLSGPGGTDTQYF
TRBJ2-1 TRBV7-2 few NA TGTGCCAGCAGCCCCCAAGGGCGGTACAATGAGCAGTTCTTC CASSPQGRYNEQFF
TRBJ2-1 TRBV19 NA TRBD1 TGTGCCAGCCGGGACAGGAGCTCCTACAATGAGCAGTTCTTC CASRDRSSYNEQFF
TRBJ2-7 TRBV9 NA NA TGTGCCAGCAGCGTAGGGTCTTCAGGGGTCCTGACCTACGAGCAGTACTTC CASSVGSSGVLTYEQYF
TRBJ1-5 TRBV5-6 NA NA TGTGCCAGCAGCTTGGCCCGGGGGATGGTGTCTCAGCCCCAGCATTTT CASSLARGMVSQPQHF
TRBJ2-7 TRBV12-3/TRBV12-4 few TRBD1 TGTGCCAGCAGTACCCACCGACAGGGGGCTTACTACGAGCAGTACTTC CASSTHRQGAYYEQYF
TRBJ2-1 TRBV30 NA NA TGTGCCTGGAGCGGGGGTCGCTCGATGGCCTACAATGAGCAGTTCTTC CAWSGGRSMAYNEQFF
TRBJ2-7 TRBV29-1 many NA TGCAGCGTTGGAGGGGGACGTGGGGCCTACGAGCAGTACTTC CSVGGGRGAYEQYF
TRBJ1-4 TRBV5-1 many NA TGCGCCAGCAGCTGGGACGGTCCCTATGAAAAACTGTTTTTT CASSWDGPYEKLFF
TRBJ2-2 TRBV5-1 once NA TGCGCCAGCAGCTTGGAAGTAAACACCGGGGAGCTGTTTTTT CASSLEVNTGELFF
TRBJ2-3 TRBV20-1 few TRBD2 TGCAGTGCTAGAGATCTCTGGCGGGAGGGATTTGGAGATACGCAGTATTTT CSARDLWREGFGDTQYF
TRBJ2-1 TRBV20-1 NA TRBD2 TGCAGTGCCCCCGGACTAGCGGGAGAGTACAATGAGCAGTTCTTC CSAPGLAGEYNEQFF
TRBJ2-1 TRBV20-1 NA TRBD2 TGCAGTGCTAGAGAGAATGGGGGACTAGCGGGCGAGGAGCAGTTCTTC CSARENGGLAGEEQFF
TRBJ2-1 TRBV19 few TRBD2 TGTGCCAGTAGTAAATCTAGCGGGGGCGGCCACAATGAGCAGTTCTTC CASSKSSGGGHNEQFF
TRBJ2-3 TRBV29-1 NA NA TGCAGCGTTGAAGATCCGGCTAGGATCACAGATACGCAGTATTTT CSVEDPARITDTQYF
TRBJ1-1 TRBV29-1 NA TRBD1 TGCAGCGCACAGGGGTCGCCGGACACTGAAGCTTTCTTT CSAQGSPDTEAFF
TRBJ2-7 TRBV3-1 NA TRBD2 TGTGCCAGCAGCCCCGGGACTAGCGGCTACTACTACGAGCAGTACTTC CASSPGTSGYYYEQYF
TRBJ2-2 TRBV20-1 few NA TGCAGTGCTAGTCTCGCACGGGACGGCCCCGGGGAGCTGTTTTTT CSASLARDGPGELFF
TRBJ1-6 TRBV28 many NA TGTGCCAGCAGGCCGACAGGAGTTAATTCACCCCTCCACTTT CASRPTGVNSPLHF
TRBJ2-2 TRBV11-3 NA NA TGTGCCAGCAGCTTAGAGCCCCGTTCCACCGGGGAGCTGTTTTTT CASSLEPRSTGELFF
TRBJ2-1 TRBV5-5 many NA TGTGCCAGCAGCTTAGGGATAAAGGTCTCGAATGAGCAGTTCTTC CASSLGIKVSNEQFF
TRBJ2-5 TRBV7-2 many TRBD1 TGTGCCAGCAGCTCCACAGGGGTGGAAGAGACCCAGTACTTC CASSSTGVEETQYF
TRBJ2-3 TRBV5-1 NA NA TGCGCCAGCCGGACCCTCCAGGGGACAGATACGCAGTATTTT CASRTLQGTDTQYF
TRBJ2-1 TRBV20-1 NA NA TGCAGTGCTAGAGCTGGTAGATACAATGAGCAGTTCTTC CSARAGRYNEQFF
TRBJ1-2 TRBV12-3/TRBV12-4 NA NA TGTGCCAGCAGTTTAGTTTCCGGGGAGTATGGCTACACCTTC CASSLVSGEYGYTF
TRBJ2-2 TRBV6-2/TRBV6-3 NA TRBD2 TGTGCCAGCAGTGACGGACTAGCGGCTAAATTAAGGGAGCTGTTTTTT CASSDGLAAKLRELFF
TRBJ1-1 TRBV30 NA NA TGTGCCTTAAGTAGAGGCACTGAAGCTTTCTTT CALSRGTEAFF
TRBJ1-4 TRBV12-3/TRBV12-4 many NA TGTGCCAGCAGTTTACTTGGCGGGAGTACTAATGAAAAACTGTTTTTT CASSLLGGSTNEKLFF
TRBJ2-7 TRBV6-8 many TRBD1 TGTGCCAGCGGACCCCCCGGGACAGGGTCGTACGAGCAGTACTTC CASGPPGTGSYEQYF
TRBJ1-2 TRBV6-1 few NA TGTGCCAGCAGTGAATGGGGTCGGGACAACTATGGCTACACCTTC CASSEWGRDNYGYTF
TRBJ2-1 TRBV5-6 NA TRBD2 TGTGCCAGCAGCCCCCCCCGGGCCGGACTAGCCCATGAGCAGTTCTTC CASSPPRAGLAHEQFF
TRBJ2-1 TRBV29-1 NA NA TGCAGCGTTGCCCCCAGCCAGGGGAATGAGCAGTTCTTC CSVAPSQGNEQFF
TRBJ2-7 TRBV28 few NA TGTGCCAGCAGTTACGGGAGCTACGAGCAGTACTTC CASSYGSYEQYF
TRBJ2-5 TRBV20-1 NA TRBD2 TGCAGTGCACCCTGGACTAGCGGGGAAGAGACCCAGTACTTC CSAPWTSGEETQYF
TRBJ2-7 TRBV11-2 many NA TGTGCCAGCAGCTTAATAAGAAGAAACGAGCAGTACTTC CASSLIRRNEQYF
TRBJ2-7 TRBV2 NA NA TGTGCCAGCAGTGATAACACCTCCCACGAGCAGTACTTC CASSDNTSHEQYF
TRBJ1-4 TRBV7-2 once NA TGTGCCAGCAGCTTAGGCGGGAAACTGTTTTTT CASSLGGKLFF
TRBJ2-2 TRBV7-3 NA NA TGTGCCAGCAGCTTAGAGACTCCCCGGGGCGGGGAGCTGTTTTTT CASSLETPRGGELFF
TRBJ2-5 TRBV5-1 few TRBD1 TGCGCCAGCAGCTTGGGGGACAGGGACCAAGAGACCCAGTACTTC CASSLGDRDQETQYF
TRBJ2-3 TRBV12-3/TRBV12-4 few TRBD1 TGTGCCAGCAGCGCACAGGGGGTACGCACAGATACGCAGTATTTT CASSAQGVRTDTQYF
TRBJ2-1 TRBV12-3/TRBV12-4 many TRBD2 TGTGCCAGCAGTTTAGGCGGGAGCGTGAACAATGAGCAGTTCTTC CASSLGGSVNNEQFF